This TCR beta chain is from a study of T cell repertoires in cytomegalovirus infection. Study at large: Both CMV infection and a matching HLA type were indicated by public TCR beta signatures.

TCRdb processed the reads anew with MiXCR; each CDR3 protein has one entry. Among approximately 140,000 distinct CDR3 sequences listed, roughly 9% were seen once. At least ten counts were recorded for this clonotype. The antigen is undetermined. Study-wide results and limits: The cumulative frequency of public TCR beta families identified carriers of CMV plus the relevant HLA.

Trimming took 4 bases from V and 7 from J, leaving 15 bases between them. The CDR3 is 15 amino acids. Germline V gene data show CDR1 as SGDLS and CDR2 as YYNGEE. The sequence was obtained from a human donor in good health (CMV status not recorded). Some clones in this sample may be carry-over from other donors' samples. The chain uses TRBV9 and TRBJ1-6; D is perhaps TRBD1 (6 bases). The sequenced material came from PBMCs. CDR3 sequence (DNA): TGTGCCAGCAGCTCAGGGGTGGGAAAGAATTCACCCCTCCACTTT. Translated, it gives CASSSGVGKNSPLHF.